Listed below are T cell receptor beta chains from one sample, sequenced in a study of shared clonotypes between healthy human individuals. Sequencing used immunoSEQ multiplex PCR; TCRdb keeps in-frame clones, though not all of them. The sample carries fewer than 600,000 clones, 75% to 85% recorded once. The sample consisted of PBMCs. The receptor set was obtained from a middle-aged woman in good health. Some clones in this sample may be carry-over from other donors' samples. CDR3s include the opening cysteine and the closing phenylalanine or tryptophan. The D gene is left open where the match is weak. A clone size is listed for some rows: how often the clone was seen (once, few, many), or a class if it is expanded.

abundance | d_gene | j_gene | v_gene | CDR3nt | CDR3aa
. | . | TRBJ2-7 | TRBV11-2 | TGTGCCAGCAGCCTTCAGGGGGGGGGCGAGCAGTACTTC | CASSLQGGGEQYF
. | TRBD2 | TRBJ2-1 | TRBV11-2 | TGTGCCAGCAGCTTGGGACTAGCGAACAATGAGCAGTTCTTC | CASSLGLANNEQFF
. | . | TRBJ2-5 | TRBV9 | TGTGCCAGCAGCTTGGGGGACAACCTCCAAGAGACCCAGTACTTC | CASSLGDNLQETQYF
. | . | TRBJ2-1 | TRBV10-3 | TGTGCCATCAGTGAGACGTCTGGCGATGAGCAGTTCTTC | CAISETSGDEQFF
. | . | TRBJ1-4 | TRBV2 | TGTGCCAGCATTTTGTCCTATGCAACTAATGAAAAACTGTTTTTT | CASILSYATNEKLFF
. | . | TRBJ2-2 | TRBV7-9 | TGTGCCAACGGTGGCACCGGGGAGCTGTTTTTT | CANGGTGELFF
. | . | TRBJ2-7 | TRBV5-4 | TGTGCCAGCAGCTTGGGGCGGGGGCAGGGCTACGAGCAGTACTTC | CASSLGRGQGYEQYF
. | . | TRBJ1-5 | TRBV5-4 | TGTGCCAGCAGCGTAAAAGGCGGGAATCAGCCCCAGCATTTT | CASSVKGGNQPQHF
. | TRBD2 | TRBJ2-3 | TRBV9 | TGTGCCAGCAGCGGACGGGAGGGCCTTAGCACAGATACGCAGTATTTT | CASSGREGLSTDTQYF
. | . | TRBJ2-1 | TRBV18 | TGTGCCAGCTCGACTAGATCGGATGTTAAGTTCTTC | CASSTRSDVKFF
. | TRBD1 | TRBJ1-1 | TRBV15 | TGTGCCACCAGCAGAGGACAGGGTGATGAAGCTTTCTTT | CATSRGQGDEAFF
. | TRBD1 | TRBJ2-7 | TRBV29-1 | TGCAGCGTTCAGGGGGCCAGGGACTACGAGCAGTACTTC | CSVQGARDYEQYF
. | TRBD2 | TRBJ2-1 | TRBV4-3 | TGCGCCAGCAGCCAGTTGGCGGGAGGCACCTACAATGAGCAGTTCTTC | CASSQLAGGTYNEQFF
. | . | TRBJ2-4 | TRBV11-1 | TGTGCCAGCAGCCCCCATCCGGGGGCGCGGAACATTCAGTACTTC | CASSPHPGARNIQYF
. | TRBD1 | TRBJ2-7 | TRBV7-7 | TGTGCTAGCAGCTCACAGGGGCCTTCATACGAGCAGTACTTC | CASSSQGPSYEQYF
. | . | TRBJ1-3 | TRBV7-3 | TGTGCCAGCAGCTCGACCGGGGGGCCTGGAAACACCATATATTTT | CASSSTGGPGNTIYF
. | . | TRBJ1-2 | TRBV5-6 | TGTGCCAGCAGCTTGGTTAGGGGGGTGCGAGGCTACACCTTC | CASSLVRGVRGYTF
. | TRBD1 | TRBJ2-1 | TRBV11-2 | TGTGCCAGCAGCCAGGACAGGGGCGAGCAGTTCTTC | CASSQDRGEQFF
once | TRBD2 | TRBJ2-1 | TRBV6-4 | TGTGCCAGCAGGAACGGGACTACTCTTACCTACAATGAGCAGTTCTTC | CASRNGTTLTYNEQFF
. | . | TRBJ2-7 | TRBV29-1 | TGCAGCGTTGGTAGTTCCCCAAATAAAGTGTCCTACGAGCAGTACTTC | CSVGSSPNKVSYEQYF
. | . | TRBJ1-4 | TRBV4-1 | TGCGCCAGCAGCCAATTCCCCGACAGCTTTAATGAAAAACTGTTTTTT | CASSQFPDSFNEKLFF
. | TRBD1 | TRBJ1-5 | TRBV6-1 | TGTGCCAGCATTGGACAGGACAGTAGCAATCAGCCCCAGCATTTT | CASIGQDSSNQPQHF
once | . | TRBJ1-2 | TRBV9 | TGTGCCAGCAGCGTAGCGGGGACAAGTGCGGTAAACTATGGCTACACCTTC | CASSVAGTSAVNYGYTF
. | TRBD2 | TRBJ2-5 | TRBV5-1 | TGCGCCAGCACCCCGGGGGGGGGTGAAGAGACCCAGTACTTC | CASTPGGGEETQYF
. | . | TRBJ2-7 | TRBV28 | TGTGCCAGCAAGGATTACGAGCAGTACTTC | CASKDYEQYF
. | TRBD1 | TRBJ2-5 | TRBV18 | TGTGCCAGCTCACCCCGACAGGGTAGAATGGAGACCCAGTACTTC | CASSPRQGRMETQYF
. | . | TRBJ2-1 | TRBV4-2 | TGTGCCAGCAGCCCATTAGGCGGAGGGTACGAGCAGTTCTTC | CASSPLGGGYEQFF
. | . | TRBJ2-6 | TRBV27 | TGTGCCAGCAGTTTAACTCCCGGATTAATGTCTGGGGCCAACGTCCTGACTTTC | CASSLTPGLMSGANVLTF
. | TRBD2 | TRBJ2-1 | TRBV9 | TGTGCCAGCAGGTCCGGGGCTAGCGGGATGAATGAGCAGTTCTTC | CASRSGASGMNEQFF
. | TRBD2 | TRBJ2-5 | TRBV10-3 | TGTGCCATCAGTGACTCTAGCGGGAGGGTAGAGACCCAGTACTTC | CAISDSSGRVETQYF
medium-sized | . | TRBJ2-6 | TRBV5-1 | TGCGCCAGCAGCCCAAGGGGGGACTCTGGGGCCAACGTCCTGACTTTC | CASSPRGDSGANVLTF
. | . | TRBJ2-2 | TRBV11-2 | TGTGCCAGCAGCTTAGGACTATTCAGGACCAGGGTGAACACCGGGGAGCTGTTTTTT | CASSLGLFRTRVNTGELFF
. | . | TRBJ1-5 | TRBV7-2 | TGTGCCAGCAGCTTAGGCGGACCAGCGGAGCCCCAGCATTTT | CASSLGGPAEPQHF
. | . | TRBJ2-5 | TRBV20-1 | TGCAGTGCTGCTGCGGAAGAGACCCAGTACTTC | CSAAAEETQYF
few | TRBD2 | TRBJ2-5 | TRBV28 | TGTGCCAGCAGTTCGGGAGGGAGCGGAGAGACCCAGTACTTC | CASSSGGSGETQYF
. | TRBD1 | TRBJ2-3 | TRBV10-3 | TGTGCCATCGTGCCGGGACAGGGGGCGTTGGGTACGCAGTATTTT | CAIVPGQGALGTQYF
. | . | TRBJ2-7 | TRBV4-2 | TGTGCCAGCAGCTTTGACTTAGGGGAGTACGAGCAGTACTTC | CASSFDLGEYEQYF
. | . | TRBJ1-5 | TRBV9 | TGTGCCAGCAGCGCAGATCTAAATAGCAATCAGCCCCAGCATTTT | CASSADLNSNQPQHF
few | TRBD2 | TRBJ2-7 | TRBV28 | TGTGCCAGCAGACCCGGGACTAGGTACGAGCAGTACTTC | CASRPGTRYEQYF
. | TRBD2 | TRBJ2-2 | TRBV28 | TGTGCCAGCAGTTTCGGACTAGCGGGCACCGGGGAGCTGTTTTTT | CASSFGLAGTGELFF
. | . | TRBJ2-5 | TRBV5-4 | TGTGCCAGCAGTCGGACAGTCTTCCAAGAGACCCAGTACTTC | CASSRTVFQETQYF
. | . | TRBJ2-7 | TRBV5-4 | TGTGCCAGCAGCCCCCGGCAGGGGGGGTCCTACGAGCAGTACTTC | CASSPRQGGSYEQYF
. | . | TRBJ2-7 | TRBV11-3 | TGTGCCAGCAGCTTAGGGCCGAACTCATACGAGCAGTACTTC | CASSLGPNSYEQYF
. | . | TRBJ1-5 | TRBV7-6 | TGTGCCAGCAGCTTATCGGGAATCAATCAGCCCCAGCATTTT | CASSLSGINQPQHF
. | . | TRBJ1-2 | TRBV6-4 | TGTGCCAGCAGTGACTCTTTCGAATCACAGGTCGATGGCTACACCTTC | CASSDSFESQVDGYTF
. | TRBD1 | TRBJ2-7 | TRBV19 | TGTGCCAGTAGTCCGGGACAGGGTTTGCTTGAGCAGTACTTC | CASSPGQGLLEQYF